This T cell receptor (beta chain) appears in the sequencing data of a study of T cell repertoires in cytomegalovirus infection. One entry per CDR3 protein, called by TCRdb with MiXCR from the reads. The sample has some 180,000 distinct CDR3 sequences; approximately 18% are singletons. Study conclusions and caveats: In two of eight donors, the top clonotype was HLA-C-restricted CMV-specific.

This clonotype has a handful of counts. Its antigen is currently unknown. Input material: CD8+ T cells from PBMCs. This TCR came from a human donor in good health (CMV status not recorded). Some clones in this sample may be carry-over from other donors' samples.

The CDR3, as DNA: TGTGCCAGCAGTTACGCAGCGGGGGGCATCAATGAGCAGTTCTTC. This encodes CASSYAAGGINEQFF. This rearrangement joins TRBV6-5 to TRBJ2-1, with 9 bases lining up with TRBD2. Germline lookup yields CDR1 MNHEY and CDR2 SVGAGI. There are 15 residues in the CDR3. V lost 2 bases, J lost 6 bases, and 5 bases stayed unmatched.